Listed below are T cell receptor beta chains from one sample, sequenced in a study of blood T cell repertoires in COVID-19. Produced via immunoSEQ multiplex PCR; TCRdb's table is partial and in-frame only. The repertoire holds about 150,000 clones, 80% seen once, with roughly 4.7% in the top ten. Sequencing was carried out using peripheral blood. These receptors were obtained from a woman aged 50 to 65 with acute or convalescent COVID-19. CDR3s include the opening cysteine and the closing phenylalanine or tryptophan. The D gene is left open where the match is weak. Expanded clones are given a class, and other clones once, few, many or no size at all.

J | V | D | size | CDR3 | DNA
TRBJ1-2 | TRBV5-4 | - | - | CASSTEAYGYTF | TGTGCCAGCAGCACTGAAGCGTACGGCTACACCTTC
TRBJ2-7 | TRBV6-5 | - | - | CASRGGGNEQYF | TGTGCCAGCAGGGGGGGAGGCAACGAGCAGTACTTC
TRBJ2-7 | TRBV4-1 | - | - | CASSPTEDYEQYF | TGCGCCAGCAGCCCCACCGAGGACTACGAGCAGTACTTC
TRBJ2-1 | TRBV5-1 | - | few | CASSLSGGALYEQFF | TGCGCCAGCAGCTTGTCGGGGGGCGCTTTATATGAGCAGTTCTTC
TRBJ1-6 | TRBV6-4 | - | - | CASSDSGGGTYNSPLHF | TGTGCCAGCAGTGACTCGGGAGGAGGGACCTATAATTCACCCCTCCACTTT
TRBJ1-1 | TRBV3-1/TRBV3-2 | - | - | CASSVMTGLNTEAFF | TGTGCCAGCAGCGTGATGACAGGACTGAACACTGAAGCTTTCTTT
TRBJ1-1 | TRBV6-6 | TRBD1 | - | CASRGQGTEAFF | TGTGCCAGCAGGGGACAGGGAACTGAAGCTTTCTTT
TRBJ1-1 | TRBV6-5 | - | few | CASSYSTVNTEAFF | TGTGCCAGCAGTTATTCGACAGTGAACACTGAAGCTTTCTTT
TRBJ1-2 | TRBV6-2/TRBV6-3 | TRBD1 | once | CASRYGTGEDGYTF | TGTGCCAGCAGATACGGGACAGGGGAGGATGGCTACACCTTC
TRBJ2-1 | TRBV10-2 | TRBD2 | - | CASSEVAIAGGSNNEQFF | TGCGCCAGCAGTGAAGTTGCGATAGCGGGGGGCTCTAACAATGAGCAGTTCTTC
TRBJ2-7 | TRBV4-3 | - | - | CASSQEGGYEQYF | TGCGCCAGCAGCCAAGAAGGGGGCTACGAGCAGTACTTC
TRBJ1-2 | TRBV3-1/TRBV3-2 | - | - | CASSRAVGGGYTF | TGTGCCAGCAGCCGAGCAGTAGGAGGAGGCTACACCTTC
TRBJ1-2 | TRBV14 | - | once | CASSPRGYGYTF | TGTGCCAGCAGCCCGCGAGGCTATGGCTACACCTTC
TRBJ2-3 | TRBV27 | TRBD1 | - | CASSSYRGTDTQYF | TGTGCCAGCAGTTCGTACAGGGGGACAGATACGCAGTATTTT
TRBJ2-7 | TRBV24-1 | - | - | CAPTRSEQYF | TGTGCCCCTACTAGAAGCGAGCAGTACTTC
TRBJ1-2 | TRBV5-1 | - | - | CASSSGWTTSQYGYTF | TGCGCCAGCAGCTCGGGGTGGACCACCTCCCAATATGGCTACACCTTC
TRBJ1-1 | TRBV27 | - | - | CASGRVSTEAFF | TGTGCCAGCGGCCGGGTGAGCACTGAAGCTTTCTTT
TRBJ1-5 | TRBV4-2 | - | - | CASSRRAEGGSNQPQHF | TGTGCCAGCAGCCGCCGAGCGGAGGGGGGGAGTAATCAGCCCCAGCATTTT
TRBJ2-3 | TRBV6-5 | - | - | CASKNSGASTDTQYF | TGTGCCAGCAAAAATAGCGGAGCTAGCACAGATACGCAGTATTTT
TRBJ1-3 | TRBV27 | - | few | CASSLWRVGGNTIYF | TGTGCCAGCAGTTTATGGAGGGTAGGTGGAAACACCATATATTTT
TRBJ2-2 | TRBV5-5 | TRBD1 | - | CASSWGTGVDTGELFF | TGTGCCAGCAGCTGGGGGACAGGAGTAGACACCGGGGAGCTGTTTTTT
TRBJ2-3 | TRBV7-9 | TRBD2 | - | CASSSLGLAGVDTQYF | TGTGCCAGCAGCAGCTTGGGACTAGCGGGGGTAGATACGCAGTATTTT
TRBJ2-1 | TRBV7-3 | TRBD2 | - | CASSSSGGSSYNEQFF | TGTGCCAGCAGCTCCAGCGGGGGAAGCTCCTACAATGAGCAGTTCTTC
TRBJ1-4 | TRBV5-4 | - | - | CASSRGGNEKLFF | TGTGCCAGCAGCCGTGGGGGGAATGAAAAACTGTTTTTT
TRBJ1-2 | TRBV6-5 | TRBD1 | - | CASQGTGVGDYGYTF | TGTGCCAGCCAGGGGACAGGGGTCGGCGACTATGGCTACACCTTC
TRBJ1-5 | TRBV2 | - | few | CASIQGGGNQPQHF | TGTGCCAGCATCCAAGGAGGTGGCAATCAGCCCCAGCATTTT
TRBJ1-2 | TRBV2 | - | - | CASSLERVGGGYTF | TGTGCCAGCAGCCTTGAGAGGGTAGGAGGTGGCTACACCTTC
TRBJ2-1 | TRBV3-1/TRBV3-2 | TRBD2 | once | CASSQGLAGGLYNEQFF | TGTGCCAGCAGCCAAGGACTAGCGGGGGGCTTGTACAATGAGCAGTTCTTC
TRBJ1-6 | TRBV3-1/TRBV3-2 | - | - | CASSQESGNSPLHF | TGTGCCAGCAGCCAAGAGAGCGGGAATTCACCCCTCCACTTT
TRBJ1-2 | TRBV6-1 | - | - | CASTLPGYGYTF | TGTGCCAGCACGCTCCCGGGCTATGGCTACACCTTC
TRBJ2-7 | TRBV7-6 | TRBD2 | - | CASSFGIRTSGGAGYEQYF | TGTGCCAGCAGCTTTGGGATACGGACTAGCGGGGGGGCCGGGTACGAGCAGTACTTC
TRBJ1-6 | TRBV25-1 | - | - | CASSERGFSPLHF | TGTGCCAGCAGTGAACGCGGGTTCTCACCCCTCCACTTT
TRBJ1-3 | TRBV28 | - | - | CASRTGSGNTIYF | TGTGCCAGCAGGACGGGCTCTGGAAACACCATATATTTT
TRBJ2-1 | TRBV19 | TRBD2 | - | CASSLGLAPNEQFF | TGTGCCAGTAGCTTGGGACTAGCGCCCAATGAGCAGTTCTTC
TRBJ1-6 | TRBV5-6 | TRBD1 | - | CASTPFKRQGNSPLHF | TGTGCCAGCACCCCCTTCAAGAGACAGGGAAATTCACCCCTCCACTTT
TRBJ1-5 | TRBV2 | - | - | CASSGQGLNSNQPQHF | TGTGCCAGCAGTGGCCAGGGACTGAATAGCAATCAGCCCCAGCATTTT
TRBJ2-1 | TRBV11-3 | TRBD2 | once | CASSPRTSGADEQFF | TGTGCCAGCAGCCCGCGGACTAGCGGGGCCGACGAGCAGTTCTTC
TRBJ2-4 | TRBV4-2 | - | - | CASSQVESGAKNIQYF | TGTGCCAGCAGCCAAGTTGAGAGCGGCGCCAAAAACATTCAGTACTTC
TRBJ2-1 | TRBV28 | - | - | CASSTVNEQFF | TGTGCCAGCAGTACGGTGAATGAGCAGTTCTTC
TRBJ1-1 | TRBV7-2 | - | few | CASSGGRNTEAFF | TGTGCCAGCTCCGGGGGGCGAAACACTGAAGCTTTCTTT
TRBJ1-1 | TRBV18 | - | - | CASSPLQRGGGYSEAFF | TGTGCCAGCTCACCACTTCAACGGGGAGGGGGGTACAGCGAAGCTTTCTTT
TRBJ1-5 | TRBV6-5 | - | - | CASSLTPRNQPQHF | TGTGCCAGCAGTTTAACGCCTAGAAATCAGCCCCAGCATTTT
TRBJ1-6 | TRBV3-1/TRBV3-2 | - | once | CASSQGGGSDSPLHF | TGTGCCAGCAGCCAGGGCGGGGGATCGGATTCACCCCTCCACTTT
TRBJ1-1 | TRBV10-3 | - | - | CAISGRVNTEAFF | TGTGCCATCAGTGGTCGAGTTAACACTGAAGCTTTCTTT
TRBJ2-7 | TRBV23-1 | TRBD1 | - | CASSQEGQGAKKEQYF | TGCGCCAGCAGTCAAGAAGGACAGGGGGCTAAAAAAGAGCAGTACTTC
TRBJ1-6 | TRBV3-1/TRBV3-2 | - | few | CASSQYREGLPWNSPLHF | TGTGCCAGCAGCCAGTACAGGGAGGGTTTACCTTGGAATTCACCCCTCCACTTT
TRBJ2-2 | TRBV3-1/TRBV3-2 | - | - | CASSQAGGINTGELFF | TGTGCCAGCAGCCAAGCCGGGGGAATTAACACCGGGGAGCTGTTTTTT
TRBJ1-3 | TRBV29-1 | TRBD1 | - | CSVETTGGRGNTIYF | TGCAGCGTTGAGACAACAGGGGGCCGAGGAAACACCATATATTTT
TRBJ1-2 | TRBV4-3 | - | few | CASSQDSANYGYTF | TGCGCCAGCAGCCAAGATAGCGCTAACTATGGCTACACCTTC
TRBJ1-1 | TRBV11-3 | - | - | CASSSGVGEAFF | TGTGCCAGCAGCTCGGGGGTTGGGGAAGCTTTCTTT
TRBJ2-2 | TRBV7-6 | - | - | CASSFRGRGNTGELFF | TGTGCCAGCAGCTTTAGGGGCCGAGGGAACACCGGGGAGCTGTTTTTT